A selection of T cell receptor beta chains follows, all from one sample in a study of cytomegalovirus exposure and HLA in healthy donors. The table came from immunoSEQ multiplex PCR; TCRdb's copy has only in-frame clones and leaves some out. The repertoire table contains roughly 34,000 clones. The sequenced sample consisted of PBMCs. The receptors come from a woman in her thirties or forties in good health and CMV-seropositive. The CDR3 runs from the conserved cysteine through the conserved F or W. The order of the fields is clone size, J gene, V gene, D gene, CDR3 DNA, CDR3 protein. The D gene is left open where the match is weak. Rows may omit the clone size; those that give it use once, few, many or a size class.

NA	TRBJ1-1	TRBV27	NA	TGTGCCAGCAGTTGGGGGGACCCGAACACTGAAGCTTTCTTT	CASSWGDPNTEAFF
NA	TRBJ2-1	TRBV30	TRBD1	TGTGCCTGGAGTCCGGGGACAGGGCGGACCTCCCCCGACAATGAGCAGTTCTTC	CAWSPGTGRTSPDNEQFF
NA	TRBJ2-7	TRBV2	NA	TGTGCCAGCAGGAGACTCGTCTTCCACGAGCAGTACTTC	CASRRLVFHEQYF
NA	TRBJ2-5	TRBV10-3	NA	TGTGCCATCAGGCTACAAGAGACCCAGTACTTC	CAIRLQETQYF
NA	TRBJ2-7	TRBV5-1	TRBD2	TGCGCCAGCAGCTTGGATGGCAGCGGGAGATTCGAGCAGTACTTC	CASSLDGSGRFEQYF
NA	TRBJ2-7	TRBV18	NA	TGTGCCAGCTCACCCAGCGCCTACGAGCAGTACTTC	CASSPSAYEQYF
NA	TRBJ2-2	TRBV18	NA	TGTGCCAGCTCACCCCTATTTGGGGCCAACACCGGGGAGCTGTTTTTT	CASSPLFGANTGELFF
NA	TRBJ1-1	TRBV7-9	NA	TGTGCCAGCAGCTTAGGGGCAGGGTTGAACCCTGAAGCTTTCTTT	CASSLGAGLNPEAFF
NA	TRBJ2-3	TRBV13	NA	TGTGCCAGCGCCCCGTCGGGTACGCAGTATTTT	CASAPSGTQYF
NA	TRBJ2-7	TRBV18	TRBD2	TGTGCCAGCTCACAGAGCAGCGGGGGCGCCTACGAGCAGTACTTC	CASSQSSGGAYEQYF
NA	TRBJ1-1	TRBV5-6	NA	TGTGCCAGCAGCTTGGGTCCCGCCGGGGTTCGAGCTTTCTTT	CASSLGPAGVRAFF
NA	TRBJ2-1	TRBV27	NA	TGTGCCAGCAGGGCGGCAGGGTACAATGAGCAGTTCTTC	CASRAAGYNEQFF
medium-sized	TRBJ2-1	TRBV7-3	NA	TGTGCCAGCAGCTCTCTTGGGAGGGGGAGTGAGCAGTTCTTC	CASSSLGRGSEQFF
NA	TRBJ1-2	TRBV18	TRBD1	TGTGCCAGCTCACCACCCGTCCGGGACAGGGTAGACCATGGCTACACCTTC	CASSPPVRDRVDHGYTF
NA	TRBJ1-2	TRBV25-1	NA	TGTGCCAGCAGTGATGGAGGGGCCGAAGTCTATGGCTACACCTTC	CASSDGGAEVYGYTF
NA	TRBJ2-7	TRBV30	TRBD1	TGTGCCTGGGATCCGGGACAGGGACCCTACGAGCAGTACTTC	CAWDPGQGPYEQYF
NA	TRBJ2-3	TRBV5-5	NA	TGTGCCAGCAGCTTGGTTCCCCCGGGGCGGGAAGATACGCAGTATTTT	CASSLVPPGREDTQYF
NA	TRBJ2-6	TRBV25-1	TRBD2	TGTGCCAGCAGTGGGGAGGGGTCTGGGGCCAACGTCCTGACTTTC	CASSGEGSGANVLTF
NA	TRBJ1-1	TRBV7-9	TRBD1	TGTGCCAGCAGGAATCGACAGGGGGCGAACACTGAAGCTTTCTTT	CASRNRQGANTEAFF
NA	TRBJ2-7	TRBV10-3	TRBD1	TGTGCCATCAGGCCGGGACAGGGGAGCTACGAGCAGTACTTC	CAIRPGQGSYEQYF
NA	TRBJ1-1	TRBV6-6	NA	TGTGCCAGCAGTTACGGAGGCGCTGAAGCTTTCTTT	CASSYGGAEAFF
NA	TRBJ2-2	TRBV2	NA	TGTGCCAGCCGTACACGCTACACCGGGGAGCTGTTTTTT	CASRTRYTGELFF
NA	TRBJ2-7	TRBV28	TRBD1	TGTGCCAGCAGCCGGGCCGGGACAGGGTCCTTAGCGCAGTACTTC	CASSRAGTGSLAQYF
NA	TRBJ2-1	TRBV7-2	TRBD1	TGTGCCAGCAGCAAGACAGGGACCTCCTACAATGAGCAGTTCTTC	CASSKTGTSYNEQFF
NA	TRBJ2-3	TRBV9	NA	TGTGCCAGCAGTGACTCTCTGAACACAGATACGCAGTATTTT	CASSDSLNTDTQYF
NA	TRBJ1-1	TRBV9	NA	TGTGCCAGCAGCGAAGGGGGTTGGAACACTGAAGCTTTCTTT	CASSEGGWNTEAFF
NA	TRBJ2-3	TRBV15	TRBD2	TGTGCCACCAGCAGGGGACTAGCGGTCAACACAGATACGCAGTATTTT	CATSRGLAVNTDTQYF
NA	TRBJ2-4	TRBV6-4	TRBD1	TGTGCCAGCAGTGCCTCGCCGGGACAGGGGATGGTTCAGTACTTC	CASSASPGQGMVQYF
NA	TRBJ2-7	TRBV27	TRBD1	TGTGCCAGCAGTATAACCGGGACAGGGATCCCCTACGAGCAGTACTTC	CASSITGTGIPYEQYF
NA	TRBJ2-6	TRBV30	TRBD1	TGTGCCTGGGGAGACAGGGCGTCTGGGGCCAACGTCCTGACTTTC	CAWGDRASGANVLTF
NA	TRBJ2-1	TRBV27	NA	TGTGCCAGCAGGAAAGGGCAGGGACTTCACAATGAGCAGTTCTTC	CASRKGQGLHNEQFF
NA	TRBJ2-5	TRBV9	NA	TGTGCCAGCAGCGTAGCAGGGCGGGAGACCCAGTACTTC	CASSVAGRETQYF
NA	TRBJ2-7	TRBV5-1	TRBD2	TGCGCCAGCAGCTTGGGAGCGGGATATACCTACGAGCAGTACTTC	CASSLGAGYTYEQYF